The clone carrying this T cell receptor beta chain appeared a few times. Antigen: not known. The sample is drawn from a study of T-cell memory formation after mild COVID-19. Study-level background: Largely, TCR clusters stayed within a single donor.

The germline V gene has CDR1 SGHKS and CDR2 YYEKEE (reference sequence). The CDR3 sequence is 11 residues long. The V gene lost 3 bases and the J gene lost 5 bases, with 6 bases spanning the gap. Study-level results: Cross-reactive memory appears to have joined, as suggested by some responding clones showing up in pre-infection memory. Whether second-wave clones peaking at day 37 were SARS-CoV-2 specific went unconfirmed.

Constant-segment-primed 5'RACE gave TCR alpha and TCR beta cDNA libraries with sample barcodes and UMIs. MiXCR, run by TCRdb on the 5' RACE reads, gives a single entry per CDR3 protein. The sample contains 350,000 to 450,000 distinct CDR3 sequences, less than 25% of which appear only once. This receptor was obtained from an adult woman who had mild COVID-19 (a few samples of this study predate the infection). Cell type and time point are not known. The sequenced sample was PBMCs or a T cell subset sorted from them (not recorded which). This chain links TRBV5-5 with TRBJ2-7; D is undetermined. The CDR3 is CASSSKNEQYF. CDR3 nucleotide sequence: TGTGCCAGCAGCTCCAAGAACGAGCAGTACTTC.